The 8 T cell receptor beta chains below were found in one sample sequenced in a study of identical twins. TCRdb reprocessed the 5' RACE reads via MiXCR and lists one record per CDR3 protein. The sample yields some 1,700,000 distinct CDR3 sequences, under 35% seen once. The material sequenced was cord blood. The receptors derive from a newborn girl in good health.

The rearrangement uses TRBV6-1 and TRBJ2-5, with unresolved D. CDR1 MNHNS and CDR2 SASEGT come from the germline V gene. This CDR3 region has 13 residues. Trimming removed 6 bases from V and 1 base from J, with 9 bases in between. CDR3 sequence (DNA): TGTGCCAGCAGGGTTTGGAGCCAAGAGACCCAGTACTTC. Protein sequence: CASRVWSQETQYF.

The chain carries TRBV24-1 and TRBJ2-7, with D uncertain. CDR1 and CDR2 (germline): KGHDR, SFDVKD. Deletions cut 1 base from V and 7 bases from J, with 16 bases between. The CDR3 spans 15 residues. CDR3 residues: CATSDFGRSYNEQYF. CDR3 DNA sequence: TGTGCCACCAGTGATTTCGGGCGTTCCTACAATGAGCAGTACTTC.

CDR3 sequence: CASSQDQLRDRALEQFF. The CDR3 DNA reads as TGTGCCAGCAGCCAAGATCAACTCCGGGACAGGGCTCTCGAGCAGTTCTTC. This sequence joins TRBV3-1 and TRBJ2-1; 9 positions match TRBD1. CDR1 is LGHDT, CDR2 YNNKEL, per germline (reference sequence). This CDR3 spans 17 amino acids. The V segment lost 0 bases and the J segment 10 bases; nucleotides outside the gene matches: 13.

V usage is TRBV20-1 and J usage is TRBJ1-5; D might be TRBD1 (5 bases). The CDR3 extends over 15 amino acids. Per the germline V gene, CDR1 is DFQATT and CDR2 is SNEGSKA (reference sequence). The germline V and J ends were trimmed by 5 bases and 0 bases, with 14 bases remaining between them. DNA for the CDR3: TGCAGTGCTCACCGGGGCCCCTATAGCAATCAGCCCCAGCATTTT. Translating it yields CSAHRGPYSNQPQHF.

CDR3 sequence: CASSPLIRPYYDEQYF. In DNA, the CDR3 is TGTGCCAGCAGTCCATTAATCCGGCCTTACTACGACGAGCAGTACTTC. This sequence joins TRBV27 and TRBJ2-7; D is undetermined. Germline-derived CDR1 and CDR2 are MNHEY and SMNVEV (reference sequence). The CDR3 runs to 16 residues. V was cut by 5 bases and J by 5 bases, with 22 bases left in between.

V and J are TRBV20-1 and TRBJ2-7; TRBD2 matches 14 bases. The junction had 10 bases not matched to a gene; V was cut back by 7 bases and J by 5 bases. This CDR3 has 15 amino acids. Germline-derived CDR1 and CDR2 are DFQATT and SNEGSKA (reference sequence). The CDR3 protein is CSELGTSGGVHEQYF. CDR3 sequence (DNA): TGCAGTGAGCTTGGGACTAGCGGGGGAGTCCACGAGCAGTACTTC.

With regard to this clonotype: A junction end diverges from the germline sequence, so it may reflect a read error. J is TRBJ2-1 and V is TRBV9; 11 bases map to TRBD2. The germline V gene encodes CDR1 SGDLS and CDR2 YYNGEE. The CDR3 consists of 16 residues. CDR3 coding DNA: TGTGCCAGCAGCGCCCCCGGGACTAGCGGCTACAGTGAGCAGTTCTTC. It codes for CASSAPGTSGYSEQFF.

The V gene is TRBV9, the J gene TRBJ2-7; 9 positions agree with TRBD2. The germline V gene encodes CDR1 SGDLS and CDR2 YYNGEE. Trimming took 0 bases from V and 1 from J; bases not matched to a gene: 5. This CDR3 contains 16 residues. The CDR3 region has the DNA TGTGCCAGCAGCGTAGTGGGACTAGCTTTGTCCTACGAGCAGTACTTC. It translates to CASSVVGLALSYEQYF.